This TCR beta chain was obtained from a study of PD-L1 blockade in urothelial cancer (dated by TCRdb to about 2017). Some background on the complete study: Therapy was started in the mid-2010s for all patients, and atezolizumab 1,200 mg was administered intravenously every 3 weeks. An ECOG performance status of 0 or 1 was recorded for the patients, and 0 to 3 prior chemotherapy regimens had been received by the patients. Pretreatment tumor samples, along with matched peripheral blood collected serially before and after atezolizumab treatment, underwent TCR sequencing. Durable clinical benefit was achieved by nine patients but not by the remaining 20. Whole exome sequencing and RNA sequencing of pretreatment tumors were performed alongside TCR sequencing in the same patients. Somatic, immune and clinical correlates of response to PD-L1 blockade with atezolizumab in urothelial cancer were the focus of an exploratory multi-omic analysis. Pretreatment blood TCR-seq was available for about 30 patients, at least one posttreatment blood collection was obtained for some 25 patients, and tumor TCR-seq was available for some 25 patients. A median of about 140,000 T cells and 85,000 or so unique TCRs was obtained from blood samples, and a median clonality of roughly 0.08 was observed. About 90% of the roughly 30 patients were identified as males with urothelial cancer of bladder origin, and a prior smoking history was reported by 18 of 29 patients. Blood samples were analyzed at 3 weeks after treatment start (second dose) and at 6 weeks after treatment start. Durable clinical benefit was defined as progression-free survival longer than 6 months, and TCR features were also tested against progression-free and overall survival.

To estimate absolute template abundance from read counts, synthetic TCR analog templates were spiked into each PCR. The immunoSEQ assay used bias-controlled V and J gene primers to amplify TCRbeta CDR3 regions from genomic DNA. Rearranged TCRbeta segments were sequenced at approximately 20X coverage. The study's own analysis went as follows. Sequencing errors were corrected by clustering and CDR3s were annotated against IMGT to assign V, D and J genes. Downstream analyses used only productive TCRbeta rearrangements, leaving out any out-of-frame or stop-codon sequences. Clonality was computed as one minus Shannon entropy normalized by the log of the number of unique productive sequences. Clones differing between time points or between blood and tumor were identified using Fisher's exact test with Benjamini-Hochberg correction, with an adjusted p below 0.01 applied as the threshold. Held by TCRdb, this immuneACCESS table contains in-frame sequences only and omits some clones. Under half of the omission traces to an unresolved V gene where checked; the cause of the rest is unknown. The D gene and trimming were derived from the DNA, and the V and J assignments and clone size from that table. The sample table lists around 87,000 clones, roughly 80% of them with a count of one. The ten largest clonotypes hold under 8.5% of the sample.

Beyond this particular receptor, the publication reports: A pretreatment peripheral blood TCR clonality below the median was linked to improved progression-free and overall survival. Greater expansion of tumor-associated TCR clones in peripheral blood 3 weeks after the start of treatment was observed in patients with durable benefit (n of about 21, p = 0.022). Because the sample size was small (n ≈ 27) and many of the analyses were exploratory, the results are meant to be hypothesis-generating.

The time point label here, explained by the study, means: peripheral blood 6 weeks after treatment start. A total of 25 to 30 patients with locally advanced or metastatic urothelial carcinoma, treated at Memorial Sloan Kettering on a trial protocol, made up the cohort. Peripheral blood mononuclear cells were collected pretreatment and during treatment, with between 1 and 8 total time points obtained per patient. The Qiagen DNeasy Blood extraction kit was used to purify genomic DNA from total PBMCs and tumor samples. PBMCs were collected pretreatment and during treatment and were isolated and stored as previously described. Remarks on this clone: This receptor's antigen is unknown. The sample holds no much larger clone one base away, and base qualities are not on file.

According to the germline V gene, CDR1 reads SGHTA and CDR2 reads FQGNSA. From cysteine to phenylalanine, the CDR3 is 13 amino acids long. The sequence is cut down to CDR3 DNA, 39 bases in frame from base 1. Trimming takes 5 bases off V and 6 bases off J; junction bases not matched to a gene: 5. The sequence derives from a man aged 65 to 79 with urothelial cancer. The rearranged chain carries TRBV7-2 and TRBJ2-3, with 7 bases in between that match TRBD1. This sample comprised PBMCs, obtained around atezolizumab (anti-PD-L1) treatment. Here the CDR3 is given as CASSVTGADTQYF. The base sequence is TGTGCCAGCAGCGTCACAGGGGCCGATACGCAGTATTTT. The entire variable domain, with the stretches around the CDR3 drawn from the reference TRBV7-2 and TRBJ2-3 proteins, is GAGVSQSPSNKVTEKGKDVELRCDPISGHTALYWYRQSLGQGLEFLIYFQGNSAPDKSGLPSDRFSAERTGGSVSTLTIQRTQQEDSAVYLCASSVTGADTQYFGPGTRLTVL.